This entry features one TCR beta chain sequence. The entry originates in a study of blood T cell repertoires in COVID-19. About the study: Acute-phase and convalescent COVID-19 samples originated in the United States, Italy and Spain. T cells, B-cell-depleted T cells, or PBMCs supplied cDNA or gDNA.

Study processing details: Estimated nucleated cell counts came from reference gene primer amplification. Sequencing was performed with immunoSEQ multiplex PCR; in TCRdb, only in-frame clones are kept and a portion is missing. The V and J calls and clone size were taken over from that table, and D and trimming were inferred from the DNA. The sample yields hundreds of thousands of clones, more than 75% seen once. The CDR3 is made up of 16 amino acids. The V segment lost 5 bases and the J segment 0 bases; nucleotides outside the gene matches: 8. Per germline, CDR1 SGHAT and CDR2 FQNNGV. The receptor was derived from a human donor in a cohort sampled during active COVID-19. Sample: peripheral blood. The chain is built from TRBV11-2 and TRBJ2-5, with TRBD1 identical over 8 bases. The DNA of the CDR3 is TGTGCCAGCAGCACCAGGGGGCGCGGGTACCAAGAGACCCAGTACTTC. Its translation: CASSTRGRGYQETQYF.